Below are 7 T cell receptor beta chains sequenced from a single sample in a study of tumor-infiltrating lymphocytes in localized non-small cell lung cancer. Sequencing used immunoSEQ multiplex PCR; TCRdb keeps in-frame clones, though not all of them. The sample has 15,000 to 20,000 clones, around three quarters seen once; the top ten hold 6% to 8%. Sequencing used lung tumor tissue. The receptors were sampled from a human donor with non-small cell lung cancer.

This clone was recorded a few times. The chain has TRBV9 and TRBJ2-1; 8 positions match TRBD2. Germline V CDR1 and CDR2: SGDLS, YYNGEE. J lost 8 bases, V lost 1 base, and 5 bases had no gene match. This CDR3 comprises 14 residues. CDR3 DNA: TGTGCCAGCAGCGTAATGAGCGGGGGCGATGAGCAGTTCTTC. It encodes CASSVMSGGDEQFF.

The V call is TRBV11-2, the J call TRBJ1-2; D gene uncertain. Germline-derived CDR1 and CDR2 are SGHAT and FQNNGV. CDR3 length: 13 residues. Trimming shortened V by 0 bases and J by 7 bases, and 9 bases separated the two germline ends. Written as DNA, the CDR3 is TGTGCCAGCAGCTTAGATCCGGGCAGTGGCTACACCTTC. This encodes CASSLDPGSGYTF.

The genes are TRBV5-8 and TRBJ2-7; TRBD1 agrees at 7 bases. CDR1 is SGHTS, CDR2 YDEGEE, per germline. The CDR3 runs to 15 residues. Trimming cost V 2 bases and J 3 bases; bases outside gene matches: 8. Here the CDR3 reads CASSLEGHRGYEQYF. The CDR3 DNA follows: TGTGCCAGCAGCTTAGAGGGCCACAGGGGCTACGAGCAGTACTTC.

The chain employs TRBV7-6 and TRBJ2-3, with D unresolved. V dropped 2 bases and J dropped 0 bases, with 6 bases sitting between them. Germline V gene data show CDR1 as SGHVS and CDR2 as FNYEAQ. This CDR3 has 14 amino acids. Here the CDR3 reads CASSLIPSTDTQYF. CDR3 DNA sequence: TGTGCCAGCAGCTTAATCCCTAGCACAGATACGCAGTATTTT.

Here the CDR3 DNA reads TGTGCCAGCAGTGAAGGGCAGACCTACGAGCAGTACTTC. Residues: CASSEGQTYEQYF. The V and J genes are TRBV6-1 and TRBJ2-7; D remains ambiguous. This CDR3 region has 13 residues. CDR1 and CDR2 from the germline V gene are MNHNS and SASEGT. V gave up 1 base and J gave up 2 bases, with 6 bases separating them.

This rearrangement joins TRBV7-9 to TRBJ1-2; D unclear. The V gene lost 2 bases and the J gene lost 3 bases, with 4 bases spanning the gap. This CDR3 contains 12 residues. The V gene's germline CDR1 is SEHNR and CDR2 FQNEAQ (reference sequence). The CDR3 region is CASSLSDYGYTF. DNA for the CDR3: TGTGCCAGCAGCTTATCCGACTATGGCTACACCTTC.

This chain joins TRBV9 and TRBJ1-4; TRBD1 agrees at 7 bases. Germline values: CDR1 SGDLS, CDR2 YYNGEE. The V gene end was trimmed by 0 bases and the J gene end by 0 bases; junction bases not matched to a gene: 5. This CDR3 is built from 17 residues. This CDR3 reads CASSVGQGTATNEKLFF. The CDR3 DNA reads TGTGCCAGCAGCGTAGGACAGGGAACCGCAACTAATGAAAAACTGTTTTTT.